This passage covers 8 T cell receptor beta chains from one sample sequenced in a study of post-analysis software for immune sequencing data. The antigens of these receptors remain unknown. TCR beta libraries were prepared from cDNA with unique molecular identifiers. TCRdb re-called the PCR reads with MiXCR, one entry per CDR3 protein. The sample contains roughly 670,000 distinct CDR3 sequences, around 60% of which appear only once. General observations from the study: Several TRBV segments (TRBV5-6, TRBV5-1 and TRBV20-1 among them) occurred more frequently in patients than in controls.

Material for sequencing was blood. These receptors all stem from a girl aged 2-10 years with multiple sclerosis.

This rearrangement joins TRBV29-1 to TRBJ2-3; D is undetermined. CDR3 length: 12 residues. The germline CDR1 and CDR2 sequences are SQVTM and ANQGSEA. With 7 bases removed from V and 4 bases from J, the gap between germline ends came to 12 bases. The CDR3 is CSAGSRPDTQYF. The CDR3 nucleotides read TGCAGCGCTGGGTCCCGCCCAGATACGCAGTATTTT.

The CDR3 DNA sequence: TGTGCCAGCAGCCGGTACGGGGGAGGTACGCAGTATTTT. Its translation: CASSRYGGGTQYF. This chain joins TRBV12-3 or TRBV12-4 and TRBJ2-3, with D possibly matching TRBD2 (6 bases). Trimming cost V 6 bases and J 8 bases, with 15 bases left between them. This CDR3 comprises 13 residues.

This clonotype was recorded once. The chain has TRBV20-1 and TRBJ2-5; D not resolved. The V end lost 0 bases, the J end lost 5 bases, and 13 bases lay between the germline ends. The CDR3 sequence is 14 residues long. Germline CDR1 reads DFQATT; CDR2 reads SNEGSKA (reference sequence). In DNA, the CDR3 is TGCAGTGCTAGAGATCCCTTCGAGGCCGAGACCCAGTACTTC. Translation gives CSARDPFEAETQYF.

V is TRBV20-1 and J is TRBJ2-3; a weak D match, TRBD2 (5 bases). The V gene's germline CDR1 is DFQATT and CDR2 SNEGSKA (reference sequence). The CDR3 sequence is 11 residues long. Trimming removed 6 bases at V and 4 bases at J, with 8 bases between. CDR3 sequence: CSAVGADTQYF. As DNA, the CDR3 is TGCAGTGCGGTCGGGGCAGATACGCAGTATTTT.

The genes are TRBV6-5 and TRBJ1-4; D remains unclear. The CDR3 is 15 residues long. The germline V gene encodes CDR1 MNHEY and CDR2 SVGAGI. V lost 5 bases and J 4 bases, leaving 14 bases between the germline ends. The CDR3 sequence: CASSPKRVYNEKLFF. CDR3 bases: TGTGCCAGCAGTCCTAAGAGGGTCTATAATGAAAAACTGTTTTTT.

The genes are TRBV2 and TRBJ1-1; D is unresolved. V lost 6 bases and J 5 bases, leaving 19 bases between the germline ends. The CDR3 runs 15 residues. Germline V lookup: CDR1 SNHLY, CDR2 FYNNEI. In DNA, the CDR3 is TGTGCCAGCAGCGCTCCCCGGCCAGGAGGGACTGAAGCTTTCTTT. It is translated as CASSAPRPGGTEAFF.

The chain uses TRBV6-5 and TRBJ2-7, with D perhaps TRBD2 (5 bases). CDR3 length: 13 amino acids. V shed 6 bases and J shed 2 bases, with 11 bases lying between them. Germline V CDR1 and CDR2: MNHEY, SVGAGI. The CDR3 here is CASRFHGTYEQYF. DNA for the CDR3: TGTGCCAGCAGGTTCCACGGGACCTACGAGCAGTACTTC.

The chain joins TRBV12-3 or TRBV12-4 to TRBJ2-5, with TRBD2 identical over 10 bases. V shed 4 bases, J shed 4 bases, and the junction held 9 bases outside the gene matches. This CDR3 comprises 16 residues. The CDR3, as DNA: TGTGCCAGCAGTTCATTCACTAGCGGGGTGGGAGAGACCCAGTACTTC. Translating it yields CASSSFTSGVGETQYF.